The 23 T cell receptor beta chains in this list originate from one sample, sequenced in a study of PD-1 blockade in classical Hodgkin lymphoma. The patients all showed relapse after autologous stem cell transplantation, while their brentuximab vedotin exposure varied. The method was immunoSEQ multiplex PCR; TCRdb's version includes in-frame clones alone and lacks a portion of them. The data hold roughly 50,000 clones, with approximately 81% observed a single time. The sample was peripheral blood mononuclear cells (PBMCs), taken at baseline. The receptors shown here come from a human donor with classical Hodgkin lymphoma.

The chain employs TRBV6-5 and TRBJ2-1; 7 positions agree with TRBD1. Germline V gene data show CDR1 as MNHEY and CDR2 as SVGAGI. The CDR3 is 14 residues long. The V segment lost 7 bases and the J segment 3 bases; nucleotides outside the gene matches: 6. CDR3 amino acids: CASKRTGYYNEQFF. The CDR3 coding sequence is TGTGCCAGCAAGCGGACAGGTTACTACAATGAGCAGTTCTTC.

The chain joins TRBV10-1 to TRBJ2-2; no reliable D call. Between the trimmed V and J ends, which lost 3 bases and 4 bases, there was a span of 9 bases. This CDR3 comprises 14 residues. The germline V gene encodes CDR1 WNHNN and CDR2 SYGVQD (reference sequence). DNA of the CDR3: TGCGCCAGCAGTGATGCCACTGGCACCGGGGAGCTGTTTTTT. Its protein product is CASSDATGTGELFF.

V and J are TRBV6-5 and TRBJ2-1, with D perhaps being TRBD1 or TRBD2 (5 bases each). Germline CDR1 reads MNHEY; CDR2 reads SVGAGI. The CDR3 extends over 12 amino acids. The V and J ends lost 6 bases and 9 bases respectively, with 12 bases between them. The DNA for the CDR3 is TGTGCCAGCAGAAAGGGGACCGGTGAGCAGTTCTTC. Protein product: CASRKGTGEQFF.

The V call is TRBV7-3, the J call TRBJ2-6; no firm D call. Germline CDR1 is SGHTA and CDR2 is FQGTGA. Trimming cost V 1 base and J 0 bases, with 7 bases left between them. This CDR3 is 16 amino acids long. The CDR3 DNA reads TGTGCCAGCAGCTTAAACCGGCTCTCTGGGGCCAACGTCCTGACTTTC. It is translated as CASSLNRLSGANVLTF.

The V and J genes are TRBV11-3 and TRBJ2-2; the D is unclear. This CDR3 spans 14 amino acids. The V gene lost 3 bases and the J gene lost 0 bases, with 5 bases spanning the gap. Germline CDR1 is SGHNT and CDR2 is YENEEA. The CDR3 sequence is CASSLSANTGELFF. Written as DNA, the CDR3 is TGTGCCAGCAGCTTGTCAGCGAACACCGGGGAGCTGTTTTTT.

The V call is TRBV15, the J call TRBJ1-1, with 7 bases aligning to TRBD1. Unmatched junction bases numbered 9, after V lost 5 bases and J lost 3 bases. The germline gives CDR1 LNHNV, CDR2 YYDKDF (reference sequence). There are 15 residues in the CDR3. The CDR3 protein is CATSLGTAAYTEAFF. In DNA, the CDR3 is TGTGCCACCAGCCTAGGGACAGCCGCTTACACTGAAGCTTTCTTT.

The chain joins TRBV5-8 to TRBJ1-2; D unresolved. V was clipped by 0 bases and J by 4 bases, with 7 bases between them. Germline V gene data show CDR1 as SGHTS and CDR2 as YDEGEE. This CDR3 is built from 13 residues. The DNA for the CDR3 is TGTGCCAGCAGCTTGGCGGGCCTCTATGGCTACACCTTC. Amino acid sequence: CASSLAGLYGYTF.

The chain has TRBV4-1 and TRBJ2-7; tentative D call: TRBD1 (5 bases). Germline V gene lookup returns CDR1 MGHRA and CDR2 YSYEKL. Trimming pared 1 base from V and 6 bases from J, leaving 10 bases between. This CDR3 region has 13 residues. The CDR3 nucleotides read TGCGCCAGCAGCCAAGGCAGGGTGGGCGAGCAGTACTTC. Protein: CASSQGRVGEQYF.

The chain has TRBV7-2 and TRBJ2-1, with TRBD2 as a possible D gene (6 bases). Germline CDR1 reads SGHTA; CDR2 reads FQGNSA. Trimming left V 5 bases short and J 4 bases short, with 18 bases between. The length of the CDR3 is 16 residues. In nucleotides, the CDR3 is TGTGCCAGCAGCCCGCCGGGACTTGGGGGATACAATGAGCAGTTCTTC. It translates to CASSPPGLGGYNEQFF.

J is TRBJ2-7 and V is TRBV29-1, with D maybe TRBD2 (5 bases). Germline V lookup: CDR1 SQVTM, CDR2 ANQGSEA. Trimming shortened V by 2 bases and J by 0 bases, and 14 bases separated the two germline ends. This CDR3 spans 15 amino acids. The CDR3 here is CSVEFESGFSYEQYF. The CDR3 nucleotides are TGCAGCGTTGAATTCGAATCGGGATTCTCCTACGAGCAGTACTTC.

CDR3 sequence: CAWGTGMNYEQYV. CDR3 nucleotide sequence: TGTGCCTGGGGGACAGGAATGAATTACGAGCAGTACGTC. V is TRBV30 and J is TRBJ2-7, with TRBD1 matching over 8 bases. Germline V CDR1 and CDR2: GTSNPN, SVGIG (reference sequence). V shed 5 bases and J 4 bases; nucleotides not matched to a gene: 7. This CDR3 is 13 amino acids long.

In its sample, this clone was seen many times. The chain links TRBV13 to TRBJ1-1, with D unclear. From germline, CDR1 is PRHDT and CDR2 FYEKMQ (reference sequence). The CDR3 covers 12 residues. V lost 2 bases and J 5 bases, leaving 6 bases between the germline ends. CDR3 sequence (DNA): TGTGCCAGCAGCTTAAGACGGACTGAAGCTTTCTTT. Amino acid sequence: CASSLRRTEAFF.

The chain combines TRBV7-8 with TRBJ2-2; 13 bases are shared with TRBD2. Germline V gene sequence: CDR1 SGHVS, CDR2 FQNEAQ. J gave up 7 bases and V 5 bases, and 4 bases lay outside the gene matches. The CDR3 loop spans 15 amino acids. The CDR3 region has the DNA TGTGCCAGCAGCGGACTAGCGGGAGCAAACGGGGAGCTGTTTTTT. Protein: CASSGLAGANGELFF.

This CDR3 reads CASIVQPNTEAFF. The CDR3 DNA follows: TGTGCCAGCATAGTACAGCCGAACACTGAAGCTTTCTTT. The J gene is TRBJ1-1, the V gene TRBV2; D is unresolved. Germline assignment: CDR1 SNHLY and CDR2 FYNNEI. Deletions cut 7 bases from V and 1 base from J, with 10 bases between. CDR3 length: 13 amino acids. Looking up the rest from reference TRBV2 and TRBJ1-1 gives the full variable domain: EPEVTQTPSHQVTQMGQEVILRCVPISNHLYFYWYRQILGQKVEFLVSFYNNEISEKSEIFDDQFSVERPDGSNFTLKIRSTKLEDSAMYFCASIVQPNTEAFFGQGTRLTVV.

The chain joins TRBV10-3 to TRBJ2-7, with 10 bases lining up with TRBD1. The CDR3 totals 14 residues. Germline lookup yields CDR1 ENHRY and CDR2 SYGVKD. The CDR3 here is CAISPGQGFTTPSV. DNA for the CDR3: TGTGCCATCAGTCCGGGACAGGGGTTCACTACCCCATCGGTC.

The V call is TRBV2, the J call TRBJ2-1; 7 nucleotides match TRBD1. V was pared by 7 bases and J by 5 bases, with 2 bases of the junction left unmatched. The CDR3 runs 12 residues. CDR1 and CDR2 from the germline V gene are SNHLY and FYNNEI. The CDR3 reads CASKGQNNEQFF. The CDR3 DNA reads TGTGCCAGCAAGGGACAGAACAATGAGCAGTTCTTC.

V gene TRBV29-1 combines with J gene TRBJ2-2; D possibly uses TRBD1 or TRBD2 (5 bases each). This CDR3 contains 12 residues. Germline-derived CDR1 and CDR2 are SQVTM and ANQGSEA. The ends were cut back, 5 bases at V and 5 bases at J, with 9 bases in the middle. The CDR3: CSVRGETGELFF. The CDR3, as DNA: TGCAGCGTTAGAGGGGAAACCGGGGAGCTGTTTTTT.

This chain's CDR3 is CASSTLGANQPQHF. CDR3 DNA sequence: TGTGCCAGCTCAACCTTAGGGGCCAATCAGCCCCAGCATTTT. This chain joins TRBV2 and TRBJ1-5; D is perhaps TRBD1 (5 bases). The germline CDR1 and CDR2 sequences are SNHLY and FYNNEI. This CDR3 spans 14 amino acids. V was cut by 8 bases and J by 3 bases, with 14 bases left in between.

Here the CDR3 DNA reads TGTGCCAGCAGCTGGGGCTCGCGGGACACTGAAGCTTTCTTT. This gives the protein CASSWGSRDTEAFF. The V call is TRBV11-3, the J call TRBJ1-1; D might be TRBD1 (5 bases). This CDR3 has 14 amino acids. Trimming pared 4 bases from V and 3 bases from J, leaving 12 bases between. From germline, CDR1 is SGHNT and CDR2 YENEEA.

CDR3 protein: CSARTSWEQFF. CDR3 coding DNA: TGCAGTGCTCGGACTAGCTGGGAGCAGTTCTTC. J is TRBJ2-1 and V is TRBV20-1; 8 bases agree with TRBD2. Trimming cost V 5 bases and J 10 bases; bases outside gene matches: 4. This CDR3 spans 11 amino acids. Looked up from germline, CDR1 is DFQATT and CDR2 is SNEGSKA (reference sequence).

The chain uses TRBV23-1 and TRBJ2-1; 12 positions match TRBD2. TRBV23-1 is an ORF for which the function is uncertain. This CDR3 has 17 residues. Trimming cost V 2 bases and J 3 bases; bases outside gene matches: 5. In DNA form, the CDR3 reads TGCGCCAGCAGTCAACGACTAGCGGGAGCGCTCTACAATGAGCAGTTCTTC. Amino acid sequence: CASSQRLAGALYNEQFF.

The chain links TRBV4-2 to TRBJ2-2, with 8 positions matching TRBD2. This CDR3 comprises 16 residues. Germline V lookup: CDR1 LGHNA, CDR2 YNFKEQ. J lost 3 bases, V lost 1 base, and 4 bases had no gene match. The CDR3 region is CASSQGEREYTGELFF. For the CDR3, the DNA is TGTGCCAGCAGCCAAGGAGAGCGGGAGTACACCGGGGAGCTGTTTTTT.

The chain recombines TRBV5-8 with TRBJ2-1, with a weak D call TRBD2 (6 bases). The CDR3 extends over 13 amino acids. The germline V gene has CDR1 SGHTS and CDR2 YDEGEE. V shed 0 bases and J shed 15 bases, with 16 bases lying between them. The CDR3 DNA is TGTGCCAGCAGCTTGGGAGCGGGTGAGATCCTGTTCTTC. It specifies CASSLGAGEILFF.